The 21 T cell receptor beta chains below were found in one sample sequenced in a study of breast tumors, draining lymph nodes, adjacent tissues. TCRdb ran MiXCR on the multiplex PCR reads and lists one entry per CDR3 protein. The sample yields over 100,000 distinct CDR3 sequences, around 22% seen once. Breast cancer patients provided tissue from their axillary draining lymph nodes. Sequenced sample: axillary lymph node tissue. The receptors stem from a female donor with breast cancer. Some clones in this sample may be carry-over from other donors' samples.

The V and J genes are TRBV18 and TRBJ2-2, with 14 bases fitting TRBD2. This CDR3 is 16 amino acids long. Germline CDR1 reads KGHSH; CDR2 reads LQKENI. V was clipped by 5 bases and J by 5 bases; unmatched bases: 4. The CDR3 here is CASSSGLAGVTGELFF. The CDR3 region has the DNA TGTGCCAGCTCATCGGGACTAGCGGGAGTAACCGGGGAGCTGTTTTTT.

This clonotype has a handful of counts. V is TRBV27 and J is TRBJ2-3; D might be TRBD1 (6 bases). Deletions cut 5 bases from V and 2 bases from J, with 20 bases between. The germline V gene has CDR1 MNHEY and CDR2 SMNVEV (reference sequence). The CDR3 runs to 17 residues. The CDR3 is CASSLTTGSSDTDTQYF. The DNA of the CDR3 is TGTGCCAGCAGTCTAACCACAGGGTCATCAGACACAGATACGCAGTATTTT.

This clonotype was detected ten times or more. The V gene is TRBV7-8, the J gene TRBJ2-7; D not resolved. Germline V lookup: CDR1 SGHVS, CDR2 FQNEAQ. Deletions cut 5 bases from V and 0 bases from J, with 11 bases between. The CDR3 has 14 amino acids. DNA of the CDR3: TGTGCCAGCAGCCAACGCAGGAGCTCCTACGAGCAGTACTTC. Translated: CASSQRRSSYEQYF.

The sample holds one count of this clonotype. A much larger clone is a single base away; this may be a read error. The V and J genes are TRBV11-2 and TRBJ1-5; D gene uncertain. This CDR3 comprises 12 residues. Germline V gene sequence: CDR1 SGHAT, CDR2 FQNNGV. CDR3 in DNA: TGTGCCGGCAGTTTTTCTCTTCAGCCCCAGCATTTT. Translating gives CAGSFSLQPQHF.

This clonotype showed up just a few times. The chain combines TRBV6-5 with TRBJ1-2; a possible D gene is TRBD1 (6 bases). The CDR3 loop spans 15 amino acids. Trimming removed 2 bases from V and 4 bases from J, with 14 bases in between. Germline CDR1 and CDR2: MNHEY and SVGAGI. This chain's CDR3 is CASSYQGGSVYGYTF. In nucleotides, the CDR3 is TGTGCCAGCAGTTACCAAGGGGGTAGCGTCTATGGCTACACCTTC.

The sample holds many counts of this clonotype. V gene TRBV14 combines with J gene TRBJ2-1; D might be TRBD1 (6 bases). V lost 4 bases to trimming and J lost 5 bases, with 24 bases between them. The length of the CDR3 is 18 residues. From germline, CDR1 is SGHDN and CDR2 FVKESK. For the CDR3, the DNA is TGTGCCAGCAGCCGAACGGGGTTTACAGGGAGTTATGACAATGAGCAGTTCTTC. The encoded protein is CASSRTGFTGSYDNEQFF.

There are many counts of this clonotype. This chain links TRBV5-1 with TRBJ1-6; 9 bases agree with TRBD1. This CDR3 is 19 amino acids long. The ends lost 0 bases at V and 0 bases at J; junction bases unmatched: 7. In germline, CDR1 is SGHRS, CDR2 YFSETQ. This CDR3 is CASSLGTGERSSYNSPLHF. The CDR3 DNA is TGCGCCAGCAGCTTGGGGACAGGGGAAAGGAGCTCCTATAATTCACCCCTCCACTTT.

Turning to this clonotype: This may be a read error, as it is one base from a much larger clone. J is TRBJ1-2 and V is TRBV29-1; TRBD1 matches at 9 bases. CDR1 is SQVTM, CDR2 ANQGSEA, per germline. The CDR3 has 13 residues. The CDR3 loop reads CSVETGQGYGCTF. CDR3 bases: TGCAGCGTTGAGACGGGACAGGGATATGGCTGCACCTTC.

This clonotype was detected ten times or more. V and J are TRBV5-1 and TRBJ2-2; 9 bases line up with TRBD2. The length of the CDR3 is 17 residues. Looked up from germline, CDR1 is SGHRS and CDR2 is YFSETQ. V shed 2 bases, J shed 0 bases, and the junction held 5 bases outside the gene matches. The CDR3 nucleotides are TGCGCCAGCAGCTTATATTCTAGCGGGGCGAACACCGGGGAGCTGTTTTTT. Its protein is CASSLYSSGANTGELFF. The full variable domain, its missing parts supplied by reference TRBV5-1 and TRBJ2-2, is KAGVTQTPRYLIKTRGQQVTLSCSPISGHRSVSWYQQTPGQGLQFLFEYFSETQRNKGNFPGRFSGRQFSNSRSEMNVSTLELGDSALYLCASSLYSSGANTGELFFGEGSRLTVL.

A note on this clonotype: A read error may explain this, as a much larger clone is one base away. This chain joins TRBV6-5 and TRBJ2-1; unclear D gene. The CDR3 has 15 residues. The germline CDR1 and CDR2 sequences are MNHEY and SVGAGI. V shed 2 bases and J shed 5 bases, with 13 bases lying between them. For the CDR3, the DNA is TGTGCCAGCAGTTACCAAGGCAGTGGACACAATGAGCAGTTCTTC. Translating gives CASSYQGSGHNEQFF.

Comments on this clonotype: This may arise from a read error, as a much more abundant clone is one base away. CDR3 DNA sequence: TGTGCCAGCCCAGGACTGCCACGGTTCTACAATGAGCAGTTCTTC. It codes for CASPGLPRFYNEQFF. The V and J genes are TRBV2 and TRBJ2-1, with D maybe TRBD2 (5 bases). Trimming took 8 bases from V and 3 from J, leaving 17 bases between them. Germline assignment: CDR1 SNHLY and CDR2 FYNNEI. The CDR3 is made up of 15 amino acids.

The genes are TRBV27 and TRBJ2-1; TRBD2 aligns across 8 bases. The CDR3 runs to 14 residues. Germline V CDR1 and CDR2: MNHEY, SMNVEV (reference sequence). The ends lost 7 bases at V and 4 bases at J; junction bases unmatched: 6. The CDR3 here is CASKLAGSYNEQFF. The CDR3 coding sequence is TGTGCCAGCAAATTAGCGGGGTCGTACAATGAGCAGTTCTTC.

This clonotype was seen only a few times. This chain uses TRBV10-3 with TRBJ2-2; 8 bases agree with TRBD2. This CDR3 is 15 amino acids long. Germline V gene sequence: CDR1 ENHRY, CDR2 SYGVKD. V lost 4 bases, J lost 7 bases, and 8 bases stayed unmatched. CDR3 nucleotide sequence: TGTGCCATCAGTGTTTTGAGCGGGAGAAACGGGGAGCTGTTTTTT. Translation: CAISVLSGRNGELFF.

This clonotype showed up many times. DNA for the CDR3: TGTGCCAGCAGCATGACAGGAGGTCAGCCCCAGCATTTT. Translation: CASSMTGGQPQHF. V usage is TRBV5-6 and J usage is TRBJ1-5, with D perhaps TRBD1 (6 bases). Germline lookup yields CDR1 SGHDT and CDR2 YYEEEE. The CDR3 length is 13 residues. V lost 4 bases and J 6 bases, leaving 11 bases between the germline ends. The variable domain in full, completed from reference TRBV5-6 and TRBJ1-5, reads DAGVTQSPTHLIKTRGQQVTLRCSPKSGHDTVSWYQQALGQGPQFIFQYYEEEERQRGNFPDRFSGHQFPNYSSELNVNALLLGDSALYLCASSMTGGQPQHFGDGTRLSIL.

This clonotype was counted at least ten times. V is TRBV7-3 and J is TRBJ2-2; possible D gene TRBD2, 5 bases. Germline values: CDR1 SGHTA, CDR2 FQGTGA. This CDR3 is 17 amino acids long. The V end was cut by 2 bases, the J end by 0 bases, with 13 bases between. Here the CDR3 DNA reads TGTGCCAGCAGCTTATTGGGTGGGAGTACGAACACCGGGGAGCTGTTTTTT. It is translated as CASSLLGGSTNTGELFF.

The chain uses TRBV20-1 and TRBJ1-1; D gene ambiguous. Trimming removed 3 bases at V and 1 base at J, with 3 bases between. CDR1 and CDR2 from the germline V gene are DFQATT and SNEGSKA (reference sequence). The CDR3 has 11 amino acids. The CDR3 loop is CSARRNTEAFF. The DNA for the CDR3 is TGCAGTGCTAGGAGGAACACTGAAGCTTTCTTT.

This clonotype has at least ten counts. The rearrangement joins TRBV6-1 to TRBJ2-7, with 11 bases identical to TRBD2. The V gene end was trimmed by 6 bases and the J gene end by 0 bases; junction bases not matched to a gene: 4. CDR1 is MNHNS, CDR2 SASEGT, per germline. The CDR3 spans 15 residues. The CDR3: CASSLAGGLSYEQYF. CDR3 nucleotides: TGTGCCAGCAGCCTAGCGGGAGGTCTCTCCTACGAGCAGTACTTC.

The chain is built from TRBV5-1 and TRBJ2-5; 9 bases map to TRBD1. Germline-derived CDR1 and CDR2 are SGHRS and YFSETQ. Germline trimming cut 0 bases from V and 5 bases from J; bases unmatched to any gene: 5. This CDR3 has 15 residues. CDR3 DNA: TGCGCCAGCAGCTTGGGACAGGGGGTTGGGGAGACCCAGTACTTC. Translating it yields CASSLGQGVGETQYF.

This clonotype was counted at least ten times. The gene calls are TRBV20-1 and TRBJ2-6; 10 nucleotides line up with TRBD1. CDR3 length equals 19 residues. V dropped 3 bases and J dropped 0; count of bases not matched to a gene: 11. In germline, CDR1 is DFQATT, CDR2 SNEGSKA (reference sequence). The CDR3 spells CSARVFGTGAYSGANVLTF. CDR3 coding DNA: TGCAGTGCTAGGGTATTTGGGACAGGGGCCTACTCTGGGGCCAACGTCCTGACTTTC.

Concerning this clonotype itself: It may be a read error: a sequence one base away is much more abundant. The chain joins TRBV11-1 to TRBJ2-7, with 7 bases matching TRBD1. The germline CDR1 and CDR2 sequences are SGHAT and FQDESV (reference sequence). This CDR3 has 15 residues. CDR3 DNA sequence: TGTGTCAGCAGCTTATGGGACAGAAAGACCTACGAGCAGTACTTC. Residues: CVSSLWDRKTYEQYF.

In regard to this clonotype: Because the CDR3 is missing its conserved closing phenylalanine or tryptophan, this is likely a read error. This sequence joins TRBV5-1 and TRBJ2-2; possibly TRBD2 for D (5 bases). Germline values: CDR1 SGHRS, CDR2 YFSETQ. This CDR3 spans 12 amino acids. CDR3 residues: CASSSATGKLFL. DNA for the CDR3: TGCGCCAGCAGCTCAGCTACCGGGAAGCTGTTTCTT.